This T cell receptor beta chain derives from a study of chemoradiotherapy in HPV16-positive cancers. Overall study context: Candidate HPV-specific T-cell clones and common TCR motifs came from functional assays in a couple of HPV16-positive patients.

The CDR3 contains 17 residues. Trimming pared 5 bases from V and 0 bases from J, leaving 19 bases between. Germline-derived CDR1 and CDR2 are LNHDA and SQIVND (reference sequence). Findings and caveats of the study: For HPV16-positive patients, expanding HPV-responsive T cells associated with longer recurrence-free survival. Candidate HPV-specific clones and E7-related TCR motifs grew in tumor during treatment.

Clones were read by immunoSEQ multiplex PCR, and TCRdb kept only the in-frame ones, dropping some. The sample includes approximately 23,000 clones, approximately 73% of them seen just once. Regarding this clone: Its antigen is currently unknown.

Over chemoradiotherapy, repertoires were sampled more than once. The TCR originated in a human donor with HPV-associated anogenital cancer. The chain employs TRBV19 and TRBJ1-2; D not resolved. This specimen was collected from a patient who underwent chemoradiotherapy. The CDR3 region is CASSLSSSGRTNYGYTF. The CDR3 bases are TGTGCCAGTAGTCTTTCGTCTTCCGGACGGACTAACTATGGCTACACCTTC.